The 11 T cell receptor beta chains in this list originate from one sample, sequenced in a study of neurological immune-mediated disorders. A single record per CDR3 protein comes from TCRdb applying MiXCR to the 5' RACE reads. The sample gives tens of thousands of distinct CDR3 sequences, roughly 3.5% of which show up once; roughly 1.5% is in the top ten. The sample consisted of PBMCs. Receptors originate from a man younger than 45 with multiple sclerosis.

Ten or more counts support this clonotype. The genes are TRBV6-5 and TRBJ1-2, with D possibly matching TRBD1 (5 bases). Germline V gives CDR1 MNHEY, CDR2 SVGAGI. The CDR3 has 16 residues. V was pared by 6 bases and J by 0 bases, with 17 bases between. Here the CDR3 DNA reads TGTGCCAGCAGCCATGGCCGGGGGAGACCTAACTATGGCTACACCTTC. Amino acids: CASSHGRGRPNYGYTF.

This clonotype was seen ten or more times. The rearrangement uses TRBV3-1 and TRBJ1-1; no reliable D call. This CDR3 is built from 13 residues. V was clipped by 0 bases and J by 8 bases, with 10 bases between them. Germline CDR1 and CDR2: LGHDT and YNNKEL (reference sequence). The DNA of the CDR3 is TGTGCCAGCAGCCAAGAGGTGTACGGGGAAGCTTTCTTT. Translation gives CASSQEVYGEAFF.

This clonotype was detected ten times or more. V is TRBV5-1 and J is TRBJ2-6; 7 nucleotides line up with TRBD1. Germline V CDR1 and CDR2: SGHRS, YFSETQ. CDR3 size: 15 residues. V was pared by 4 bases and J by 2 bases, with 3 bases of the junction left unmatched. The CDR3 spells CASSPQGAGANVLTF. Here the CDR3 DNA reads TGCGCCAGCAGCCCGCAGGGGGCTGGGGCCAACGTCCTGACTTTC.

This clonotype has ten or more counts. This sequence joins TRBV5-1 and TRBJ1-1, with a weak D call TRBD1 (5 bases). Germline assignment: CDR1 SGHRS and CDR2 YFSETQ. The germline V and J ends were trimmed by 6 bases and 5 bases, with 14 bases remaining between them. The CDR3 is 13 residues long. The CDR3 spells CASNSGGGTEAFF. DNA for the CDR3: TGCGCCAGCAACTCCGGGGGAGGGACTGAAGCTTTCTTT.

Notes on this clonotype: One base away lies a much larger clone, so this may be a sequencing read error. CDR3 coding DNA: TGTGCCATCAGTGATCGGGGGAGCTCTGGAAAAACCATATATTTT. Its protein product is CAISDRGSSGKTIYF. The rearrangement joins TRBV10-3 to TRBJ1-3, with a tentative D call TRBD1 (5 bases). Germline CDR1 ENHRY, CDR2 SYGVKD. There are 15 residues in the CDR3.

The rearrangement joins TRBV30 to TRBJ1-1; D possibly corresponds to TRBD1 (6 bases). This CDR3 is 15 amino acids long. Germline loops: CDR1 GTSNPN, CDR2 SVGIG (reference sequence). V lost 0 bases and J 2 bases, leaving 13 bases between the germline ends. The CDR3 nucleotides read TGTGCCTGGAGTGTAGGGGGGGCGAGTAACACTGAAGCTTTCTTT. Its translation: CAWSVGGASNTEAFF.

In this sample, this clonotype turned up many times. The CDR3 DNA is TGCAGTGCTAGGGACAGACGTAAGGCCACCGGGGAGCTGTTTTTT. Its protein is CSARDRRKATGELFF. The chain couples TRBV20-1 to TRBJ2-2, with D tentatively TRBD1 (6 bases). The CDR3 is 15 residues long. Trimming shortened V by 3 bases and J by 4 bases, and 15 bases separated the two germline ends. Germline values: CDR1 DFQATT, CDR2 SNEGSKA (reference sequence).

The chain employs TRBV30 and TRBJ2-6; 7 nucleotides line up with TRBD1. The germline V gene has CDR1 GTSNPN and CDR2 SVGIG (reference sequence). Trimming at V came to 3 bases and at J to 0 bases, leaving 8 bases not matched to a gene. The CDR3 contains 17 residues. This CDR3 reads CAWRQTGATSGANVLTF. The CDR3 coding sequence is TGTGCCTGGAGGCAAACAGGGGCTACCTCTGGGGCCAACGTCCTGACTTTC.

This clonotype has ten or more counts. This chain joins TRBV20-1 and TRBJ1-5; D gene unclear. The CDR3 has 13 residues. V was shortened by 0 bases and J by 1 base, with 4 bases between the two germline ends. Germline V gene sequence: CDR1 DFQATT, CDR2 SNEGSKA (reference sequence). The CDR3 nucleotides are TGCAGTGCTAGAGAAAACAGCAATCAGCCCCAGCATTTT. It encodes CSARENSNQPQHF.

This clonotype has a count of ten or more. The chain recombines TRBV5-1 with TRBJ1-2; D perhaps matches TRBD1 (5 bases). This CDR3 has 15 residues. V dropped 3 bases and J dropped 4 bases, with 16 bases sitting between them. Germline V gene lookup returns CDR1 SGHRS and CDR2 YFSETQ. The CDR3 loop is CASSSSPGTVYGYTF. In DNA, the CDR3 is TGCGCCAGCAGCTCGAGTCCCGGGACGGTCTATGGCTACACCTTC.

The chain couples TRBV29-1 to TRBJ2-2, with D unresolved. Germline values: CDR1 SQVTM, CDR2 ANQGSEA. V lost 2 bases to trimming and J lost 2 bases, with 6 bases between them. This CDR3 region has 13 residues. The DNA of the CDR3 is TGCAGCGTTGAATCCAGCAACACCGGGGAGCTGTTTTTT. This codes for CSVESSNTGELFF.